Listed here are 10 T cell receptor beta chains from one sample, sequenced in a study of CD8 T cells in Susac syndrome. The RNA input was about 0.5 to 1 ug, and it was reverse transcribed with random hexamers. MiXCR, run by TCRdb on the immunoSEQ multiplex PCR reads, gives a single entry per CDR3 protein. The repertoire has 140,000 to 150,000 distinct CDR3 sequences, around 95% of them found once; the top ten carry more than 0.075%. Sequenced sample: CD4+ T cells from PBMCs. The receptors originated from a human donor with Susac syndrome.

The rearrangement links TRBV12-3 or TRBV12-4 to TRBJ2-5, with D possibly being TRBD1 or TRBD2 (5 bases each). V lost 6 bases, J lost 1 base, and 12 bases lay in between. The CDR3 runs 14 residues. The CDR3 bases are TGTGCCAGCAGCCCCGGGACGGTCCAAGAGACCCAGTACTTC. It codes for CASSPGTVQETQYF.

The rearrangement joins TRBV7-2 to TRBJ2-1; possibly TRBD2 for D (6 bases). Trimming took 0 bases from V and 9 from J, leaving 12 bases between them. Germline V gives CDR1 SGHTA, CDR2 FQGNSA. This CDR3 has 14 residues. In DNA form, the CDR3 reads TGTGCCAGCAGCTTAGCAATAGCTAGCGCTGAGCAGTTCTTC. It codes for CASSLAIASAEQFF.

The chain recombines TRBV7-9 with TRBJ1-1; 8 bases line up with TRBD1. Germline values: CDR1 SEHNR, CDR2 FQNEAQ (reference sequence). This CDR3 has 15 residues. Losses at the gene ends were 5 bases for V and 2 bases for J; bases not matched to a gene: 7. The chain's CDR3 is CASSARTGKNTEAFF. Written as DNA, the CDR3 is TGTGCCAGCAGCGCAAGGACAGGGAAAAACACTGAAGCTTTCTTT.

The chain uses TRBV27 and TRBJ1-5, with 7 nucleotides matching TRBD1. CDR1 MNHEY and CDR2 SMNVEV come from the germline V gene (reference sequence). CDR3 length: 13 residues. With V trimmed by 4 bases and J by 4 bases, 1 base remained unmatched. The CDR3 sequence: CASSSTGNQPQHF. The CDR3 DNA sequence: TGTGCCAGCAGTTCGACAGGGAATCAGCCCCAGCATTTT.

This clonotype is a singleton in its sample. The chain is built from TRBV14 and TRBJ1-2, with D hard to call. V lost 3 bases to trimming and J lost 2 bases, with 7 bases between them. This CDR3 comprises 13 residues. Germline V gene lookup returns CDR1 SGHDN and CDR2 FVKESK. As DNA, the CDR3 is TGTGCCAGCAGCCACACAAGAAACTATGGCTACACCTTC. Encoded protein: CASSHTRNYGYTF.

This chain joins TRBV12-3 or TRBV12-4 and TRBJ2-1; 9 nucleotides line up with TRBD1. CDR3 size: 15 residues. The ends lost 1 base at V and 8 bases at J; junction bases unmatched: 6. CDR3 amino acids: CASSLVGGQGDEQFF. The CDR3 DNA reads TGTGCCAGCAGTTTAGTGGGGGGACAGGGTGATGAGCAGTTCTTC.

Comments on this clonotype: A junction boundary mismatches the germline segment, possibly from a read error. This chain links TRBV12-3 or TRBV12-4 with TRBJ2-7; TRBD1 is a possible D gene (5 bases). The CDR3 has 13 amino acids. CDR3 bases: TGTGCCAGCAGTTTTTGGGGCTCCCACGAGCAGTACTTC. Translation: CASSFWGSHEQYF.

The chain carries TRBV9 and TRBJ1-6; 7 positions agree with TRBD1. The CDR3 loop spans 15 amino acids. Germline V CDR1 and CDR2: SGDLS, YYNGEE. J gave up 5 bases and V 0 bases, and 2 bases lay outside the gene matches. The CDR3 here is CASSVVDRHNSPLHF. CDR3 in DNA: TGTGCCAGCAGCGTAGTGGACAGGCATAATTCACCCCTCCACTTT.

The J gene is TRBJ2-4, the V gene TRBV11-2; D is unresolved. The CDR3 runs to 18 residues. Trimming took 1 base from V and 1 from J, leaving 17 bases between them. Germline V gives CDR1 SGHAT, CDR2 FQNNGV. The DNA of the CDR3 is TGTGCCAGCAGCTTAGTCGTTGGGCAGTTTACCGCCAAAAACATTCAGTACTTC. Protein product: CASSLVVGQFTAKNIQYF.

A single count supports this clonotype. The V call is TRBV25-1, the J call TRBJ2-7; TRBD1 might be the D (6 bases). Germline CDR1 and CDR2: MGHDK and SYGVNS. The CDR3 is 13 amino acids. The ends were cut back, 2 bases at V and 2 bases at J, with 7 bases in the middle. The CDR3: CASSEEGAYEQYF. CDR3 bases: TGTGCCAGCAGTGAAGAGGGGGCCTACGAGCAGTACTTC.